This entry features one T cell receptor beta chain sequence. The data derive from a study of CD8 T cells in Susac syndrome. Random hexamers were used to reverse transcribe roughly 0.45 to 1 ug of RNA. MiXCR, applied by TCRdb to the immunoSEQ multiplex PCR reads, yields one record per CDR3 protein. Of roughly 150,000 distinct CDR3 sequences listed, 90% to 95% are singletons. This TCR was sampled from a human donor with multiple sclerosis. Sequenced sample: CD8+ T cells from PBMCs.

CDR3 DNA sequence: TGCAGTGCCGGCCTTTTGGAGACCGATCGACCAGAGCAGTACTTC. Translation gives CSAGLLETDRPEQYF. This chain links TRBV20-1 with TRBJ2-7; no reliable D call. The V end was cut by 6 bases, the J end by 7 bases, with 25 bases between. Germline V gene sequence: CDR1 DFQATT, CDR2 SNEGSKA (reference sequence). This CDR3 is 15 amino acids long.